This record covers a single T cell receptor beta chain. Ten or more counts support this clonotype. The antigen this receptor binds is unknown. Per-base qualities were not stored, and no clone one base away is much larger. To prepare the library, multiplex PCR was applied. Sequencing instrument: Illumina HiSeq 4000. CDR3 regions were amplified by Arm-PCR with iRepertoire HTBI primers to construct TCR beta libraries. PCR products were gel purified before sequencing. In the paper's pipeline: Gene usage analysis of CDR3 amino acid clonotypes relied on the roughly 60 TRBV and 14 TRBJ segments identified across samples. COPE and FqMerger were used to merge the filtered high-quality paired reads into contigs. BLAST was used to align contigs to IMGT TRBV, TRBD and TRBJ reference genes, with CDR3 defined following IMGT. Any clonotype with a frequency above 0.1% was classified as a highly expanded clone. Repertoire diversity was measured by Shannon entropy, and V-J evenness by the Gini coefficient. A clonotype found in more than one individual was treated as public. The public sequencing data were trimmed at Q25 with fastp and processed into clonotypes with MiXCR by TCRdb, which kept only in-frame beta chains. All rows with the same CDR3 protein become a single entry with the most common DNA and genes. The V and J calls were determined by TCRdb, not by the authors. Across this sample there are a few hundred thousand distinct CDR3 sequences, with 15% to 20% seen only once. Jointly, the top ten make up roughly 23% of the sample.

The data belong to a study of regulatory T cells in long-lasting Graves disease (dated by TCRdb to about 2021). About the full investigation: In the newly diagnosed Graves' disease group, patients had been taking antithyroid drugs for less than 3 months. The study took place in China and was registered as a clinical trial. A total of 33 samples underwent TCR sequencing: 13 from persistent and some 20 from newly diagnosed Graves' disease patients. This study used TCR sequencing and RNA sequencing of peripheral blood to compare persistent Graves' disease patients against newly diagnosed Graves' disease patients.

Via the germline V gene, CDR1 is SGHDT and CDR2 YYEEEE. The CDR3 sequence holds 17 residues, the cysteine and phenylalanine included. The sequence is cut down to CDR3 DNA, 51 bases in frame from base 1. V is shortened by 0 bases, J by 2 bases, and the region joining them spans 18 bases. Explained via the paper, the time point label denotes: newly diagnosed GD, antithyroid drugs for less than 3 months. For both TCR sequencing and RNA sequencing, RNA was extracted from PBMCs using TRIzol. The diagnosis of Graves' disease was made according to American Thyroid Association guidelines. Recruitment of patients was carried out at an endocrinology department in Xi'an, China. From each patient, nine milliliters of peripheral blood was collected into an EDTA anticoagulant tube. PBMCs were isolated by Ficoll Paque Plus density gradient separation without further T cell sorting. An Agilent 2100 Bioanalyzer and agarose gel were used to check RNA quality, and a NanoDrop 2000 was used to measure RNA concentration.

General conclusions and limits of the study: A larger number of public clonotypes was shared among persistent patients (more than 2,500) than among newly diagnosed patients (approximately 1,000). The small sample size was acknowledged by the authors as a limitation that may reduce accuracy. Only the TCR beta chain was sequenced and analyzed. Compared with newly diagnosed patients, patients with persistent Graves' disease had lower TCR Shannon entropy and fewer highly expanded clones, which suggests clonal expansion. The study examined only peripheral blood because the primary lesion, thyroid tissue, could not be accessed. Preferential use of TRBV28, TRBJ1-2 and TRBJ2-5 was observed in persistent disease, whereas TRBV20-1 and TRBJ2-1 were favored in newly diagnosed disease.

The data also belong to a second study, concerning T cells in Graves' hyperthyroidism and ophthalmopathy. The second paper further reports: Graves' hyperthyroidism was defined as stable when no progression to ophthalmopathy occurred over 18 months of follow-up. Hyperthyroidism patients were aged 18 to 65 years and newly diagnosed, with disease duration of less than 2 months. The study excluded patients with uncontrolled infections, other autoimmune diseases, pregnancy or lactation. Diagnoses relied on clinical symptoms, serum thyroxine and TRAb, thyroid ultrasound and orbital computed tomography. The first round of RT-PCR for the TCR CDR3 was performed with the HTBI primer set and the Qiagen OneStep RT-PCR kit. Most expanded thyroid clonotypes (frequency above 0.001) were also found in blood, which suggests that blood repertoires may mirror thyroid immune responses. A model built on a 13 V-J signature distinguished ophthalmopathy from stable hyperthyroidism, reaching over 85% sensitivity and about 81% specificity in cross-validation and 80%/75% in testing. During validation, the model predicted progression to ophthalmopathy a median of about 6.5 months ahead of onset, with around 70% sensitivity and more than 72% specificity. TCR V-J signatures able to tell the groups apart were searched for in a discovery cohort of 95 to 100 patients, of whom over 40 had Graves' ophthalmopathy and around 58 had stable Graves' hyperthyroidism. Whether ophthalmopathy could be predicted prospectively was tested in an independent validation cohort made up of 18 to 20 hyperthyroidism patients plus 17 patients who later progressed to ophthalmopathy. The roughly 100 discovery patients were randomly divided into training and test sets at a 7:3 ratio. Thyroid tissue and blood T-cell repertoires from about six Graves' hyperthyroidism patients were also compared in the study. After blood sampling, hyperthyroidism patients were treated with methimazole at a starting dose of 30 mg daily, and ophthalmopathy patients were treated with high-dose intravenous methylprednisolone. A second multiplex PCR round built the libraries, followed by size selection and purification. Libraries were sequenced paired-end with 100 bp reads on an Illumina HiSeq2000. SOAPnuke was used to process the raw data, throwing out any read that contained adapters or uncalled bases, had a mean Phred below 15, or lacked an exact constant-primer or identifier match. High-quality paired reads were merged using COPE v1.2.5, and each unique nucleotide sequence was defined as a clonotype. Clonotypes were aligned to IMGT TRBV, TRBD and TRBJ reference segments using MiTCR v1.1. The analysis was restricted to V-J combinations with a frequency above 0.0001, which together covered roughly 99% of the repertoires. The TCS score was defined as F50 (clonal expansion) divided by E x V (chaos), with BLOSUM62-based TCRdist calculated between CDR3 peptides within each V-J. Welch's t-statistics and random forest reduced approximately 520 V-J features to under 15, which were used in a naive Bayes classifier (R e1071). Sample size was not statistically predetermined, and investigators were not blinded to group allocation. TCR Vbeta CDR3 sequencing of around 130 peripheral blood samples (over 40 ophthalmopathy, 75 hyperthyroidism and some 17 progressor patients) is reported in the paper.

The source is a woman aged 18 to 35 with Graves disease. Donor details come from another sample of the same person, matched by shared clones. Source: peripheral blood mononuclear cells (PBMCs), taken at new diagnosis, from a patient treated with antithyroid drugs. The rearrangement combines TRBV5-6 with TRBJ2-7, with no confident D gene call. The CDR3 region: CASSLDRVSRAAYEQYF. The bases are TGTGCCAGCAGCTTGGATCGGGTTTCGAGAGCAGCCTACGAGCAGTACTTC.